The present T cell receptor (beta chain) was sequenced within a study of tumor and adjacent non-tumor tissue in lung cancer. Across the whole study: Patients were aged about 30 to 85, 10 men and about 5 women, stage I to III. Findings and caveats of the study: Tumor repertoires had a smaller top 100 clone share than normal lung. Significantly higher TCR diversity was found in tumor than normal lung.

The CDR3 totals 13 residues. Germline V lookup: CDR1 MNHEY, CDR2 SVGAGI. The germline V and J ends were trimmed by 6 bases and 4 bases, with 12 bases remaining between them. TCRbeta libraries were built with three rounds of nested PCR, modified from ARM-PCR. TCRdb independently ran MiXCR on the multiplex PCR reads; one entry per CDR3 protein. This table has some 95,000 distinct CDR3 sequences, 80% appearing once. No cell sorting was done before RNA was extracted from the tissue. Distant lung tissue was collected more than 3 cm away from the tumor edge. Between August and November 2014, newly diagnosed, chemotherapy-naive lung cancer patients underwent thoracic surgery in China. There are a few counts of this clonotype. What it recognizes is unknown. A read error may be the cause here, since a much bigger clone is one base away.

This chain joins TRBV6-5 and TRBJ1-1, with no clear D. The clonotype was recovered from a man aged 55-75 years with small cell lung cancer. The material sequenced was distant non-tumor lung tissue. The CDR3 sequence is CASSFTPSTEAFF. In nucleotides, the CDR3 is TGTGCCAGCAGCTTCACACCGAGCACTGAAGCTTTCTTT.